This entry features one T cell receptor beta chain sequence. This sample is drawn from a study of CD8 T cells in Susac syndrome. TEMRA cells were FACS-enriched, and CD8+ and CD4+ T cells were isolated negatively. V was trimmed by 4 bases and J by 3 bases, leaving 16 bases between them. Germline lookup yields CDR1 SGHDT and CDR2 YYEEEE. The CDR3 sequence is 15 residues long. After extraction with the RNeasy kit, roughly 0.45 to 1 ug of the RNA was reverse transcribed using random hexamers. TCRdb reprocessed the immunoSEQ multiplex PCR reads with MiXCR, giving one entry per CDR3 protein. The sample includes 150,000 to 200,000 distinct CDR3 sequences, 85% to 95% of them seen just once.

The V gene is TRBV5-6, the J gene TRBJ1-2; the D gene is possibly TRBD1 (6 bases). Sequenced input: CD4+ T cells from PBMCs. This sequence originates from a human donor in good health. The DNA for the CDR3 is TGTGCCAGCAGCCGCCGGACAGAGAGTTACTATGGCTACACCTTC. Encoded protein: CASSRRTESYYGYTF.